This T cell receptor beta chain was recorded in a study of blood T cell repertoires in COVID-19. In the study overall: Sites across the United States, Italy and Spain contributed samples from acute and convalescent COVID-19. Sample material is recorded as cDNA or gDNA derived from T cells, B-cell-depleted T cells, or PBMCs.

Unmatched junction bases numbered 4, after V lost 0 bases and J lost 7 bases. The CDR3 is 15 residues long. In germline, CDR1 is KGHSY, CDR2 FQNENV. Under the authors' procedure: Estimation of nucleated cell counts relied on the amplification of reference gene primers. Sequencing used immunoSEQ multiplex PCR; TCRdb keeps in-frame clones, though not all of them. That table furnishes V, J and clone size, whereas the DNA furnished D and trimming. The data hold roughly 500,000 clones, with approximately 83% observed a single time. The source is a human donor in a cohort sampled during active COVID-19. The sample taken for sequencing was peripheral blood. This rearrangement joins TRBV16 to TRBJ2-1, with 9 bases matching TRBD1. The CDR3 spells CASSQSRQGGNEQFF. DNA for the CDR3: TGTGCCAGCAGCCAATCGAGACAGGGGGGGAATGAGCAGTTCTTC.